This T cell receptor beta chain was found in a study of blood T cell repertoires in COVID-19. Germline CDR1 GTSNPN, CDR2 SVGIG (reference sequence). This CDR3 is built from 13 residues. J gave up 8 bases and V 3 bases, and 4 bases lay outside the gene matches. Method: immunoSEQ multiplex PCR; TCRdb's copy keeps in-frame clones and lacks some. The table has 56,000 or so clones, about 83% seen once; the top ten hold approximately 3.8%. The chain joins TRBV30 to TRBJ2-3; TRBD1 matches 11 bases. Sequenced input: peripheral blood. This receptor was identified in a man in his fifties with acute or convalescent COVID-19. The DNA for the CDR3 is TGTGCCTGGAGGGACAGGGGGCGCGGTACGCAGTATTTT. The encoded protein is CAWRDRGRGTQYF.